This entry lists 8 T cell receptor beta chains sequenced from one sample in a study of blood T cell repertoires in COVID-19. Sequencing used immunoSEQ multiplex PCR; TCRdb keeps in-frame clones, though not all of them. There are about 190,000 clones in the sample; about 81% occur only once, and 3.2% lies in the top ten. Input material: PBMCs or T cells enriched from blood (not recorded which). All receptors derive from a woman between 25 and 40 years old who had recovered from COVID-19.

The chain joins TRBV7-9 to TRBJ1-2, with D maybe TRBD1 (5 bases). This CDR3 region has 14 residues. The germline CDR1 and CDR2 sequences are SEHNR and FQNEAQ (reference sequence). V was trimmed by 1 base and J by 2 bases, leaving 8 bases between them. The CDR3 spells CASSLVGVNYGYTF. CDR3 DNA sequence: TGTGCCAGCAGCTTAGTAGGGGTGAACTATGGCTACACCTTC. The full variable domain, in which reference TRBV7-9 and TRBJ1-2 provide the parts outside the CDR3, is DTGVSQNPRHKITKRGQNVTFRCDPISEHNRLYWYRQTLGQGPEFLTYFQNEAQLEKSRLLSDRFSAERPKGSFSTLEIQRTEQGDSAMYLCASSLVGVNYGYTFGSGTRLTVV.

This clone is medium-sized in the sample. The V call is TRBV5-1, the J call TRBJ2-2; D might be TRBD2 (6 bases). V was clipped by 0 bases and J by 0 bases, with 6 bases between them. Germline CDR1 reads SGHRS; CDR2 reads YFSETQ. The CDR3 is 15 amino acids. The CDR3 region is CASSLGGANTGELFF. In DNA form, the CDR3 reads TGCGCCAGCAGCTTGGGGGGGGCGAACACCGGGGAGCTGTTTTTT.

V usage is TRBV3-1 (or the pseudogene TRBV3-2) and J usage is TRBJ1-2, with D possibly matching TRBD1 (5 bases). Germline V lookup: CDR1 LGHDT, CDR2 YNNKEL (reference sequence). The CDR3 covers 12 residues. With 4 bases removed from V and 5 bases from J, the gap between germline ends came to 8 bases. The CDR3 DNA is TGTGCCAGCAGCCCTTCAGGGTATGGCTACACCTTC. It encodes CASSPSGYGYTF.

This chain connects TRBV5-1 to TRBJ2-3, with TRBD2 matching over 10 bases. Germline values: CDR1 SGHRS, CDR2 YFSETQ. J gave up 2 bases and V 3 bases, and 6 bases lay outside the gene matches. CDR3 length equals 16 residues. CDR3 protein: CASSSGLAAVTDTQYF. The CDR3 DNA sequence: TGCGCCAGCAGCTCTGGACTAGCGGCAGTCACAGATACGCAGTATTTT. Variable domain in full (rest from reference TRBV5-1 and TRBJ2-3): KAGVTQTPRYLIKTRGQQVTLSCSPISGHRSVSWYQQTPGQGLQFLFEYFSETQRNKGNFPGRFSGRQFSNSRSEMNVSTLELGDSALYLCASSSGLAAVTDTQYFGPGTRLTVL.

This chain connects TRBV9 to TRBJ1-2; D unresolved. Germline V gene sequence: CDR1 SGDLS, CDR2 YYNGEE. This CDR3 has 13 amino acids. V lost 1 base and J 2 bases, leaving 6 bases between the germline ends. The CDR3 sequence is CASSVQENYGYTF. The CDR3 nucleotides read TGTGCCAGCAGCGTACAGGAAAACTATGGCTACACCTTC.

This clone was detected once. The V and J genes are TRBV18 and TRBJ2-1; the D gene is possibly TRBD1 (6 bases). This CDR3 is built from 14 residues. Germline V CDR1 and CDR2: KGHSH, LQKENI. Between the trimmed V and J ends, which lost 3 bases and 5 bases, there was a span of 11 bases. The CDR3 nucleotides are TGTGCCAGCTCACCCATGGACAGTAACAATGAGCAGTTCTTC. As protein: CASSPMDSNNEQFF.

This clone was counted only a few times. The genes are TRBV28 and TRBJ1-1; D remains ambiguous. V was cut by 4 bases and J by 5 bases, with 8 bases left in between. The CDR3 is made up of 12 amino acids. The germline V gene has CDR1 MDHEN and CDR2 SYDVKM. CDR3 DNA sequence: TGTGCCAGCAGTTGGACTACGACTGAAGCTTTCTTT. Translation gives CASSWTTTEAFF.

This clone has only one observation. CDR3: CASSPPGQGELFF. CDR3 nucleotides: TGTGCCAGCTCACCACCGGGACAGGGTGAACTGTTTTTT. The chain links TRBV18 to TRBJ1-4, with TRBD1 matching over 9 bases. The germline CDR1 and CDR2 sequences are KGHSH and LQKENI. V lost 0 bases and J lost 12; bases outside the gene matches: 2. The CDR3 is 13 residues long.